This TCR beta chain emerged from a study of CD8 T cells in ankylosing spondylitis. This clonotype appeared a few times. Its cognate antigen is unknown. TCRdb reprocessed the 5' RACE reads via MiXCR and lists one record per CDR3 protein. The sample shows roughly 700,000 distinct CDR3 sequences, about 20% of them seen only once. Germline loops: CDR1 LGHNA, CDR2 YSLEER. The CDR3 is made up of 16 amino acids. V shed 4 bases and J 5 bases; nucleotides not matched to a gene: 10. Study-level findings and limits: In ankylosing spondylitis blood, a motif of roughly 8 highly homologous TCR beta variants appeared characteristic.

Sequenced input: blood, either unsorted or a sorted T cell fraction (not recorded which). The source is a male donor with ankylosing spondylitis. V is TRBV4-3 and J is TRBJ2-1; 8 bases align to TRBD2. The CDR3 spells CASSPRPGTRNNEQFF. The CDR3 region has the DNA TGCGCCAGCAGCCCGAGACCCGGGACTAGAAACAATGAGCAGTTCTTC.